A single sample gave rise to the 18 T cell receptor beta chains below, sequenced in a study of T cells in Graves' hyperthyroidism and ophthalmopathy. Amplified TCR beta CDR3 regions came from RNA transcripts. During a first-round RT-PCR of the TCR CDR3, the HTBI primer set was used. TCRdb re-derived calls from the multiplex PCR reads in MiXCR, one entry per CDR3 protein. The table has 490,000 or so distinct CDR3 sequences, about 20% seen once. Sequencing input: blood. These receptor sequences come from a woman between 70 and 85 years old with Graves' ophthalmopathy.

This clonotype was counted many times. This chain uses TRBV20-1 with TRBJ1-6, with no clear D. V was trimmed by 3 bases and J by 10 bases, leaving 13 bases between them. The CDR3 is 13 residues long. Germline V lookup: CDR1 DFQATT, CDR2 SNEGSKA (reference sequence). The CDR3 bases are TGCAGTGCTAGCCAGAGAAACGGATCACCCCTCCACTTT. Protein sequence: CSASQRNGSPLHF.

This chain uses TRBV15 with TRBJ2-7, with D possibly TRBD2 on 6 matching bases. The germline V gene has CDR1 LNHNV and CDR2 YYDKDF (reference sequence). The CDR3 contains 17 residues. V shed 5 bases and J shed 3 bases, with 23 bases lying between them. The CDR3 nucleotides read TGTGCCACCAGCGGGGGACTGCGGGTGGCGCCCGACTACGAGCAGTACTTC. Its translation: CATSGGLRVAPDYEQYF.

As DNA, the CDR3 is TGTGCCAGCAGCCAAGAGGTTAGCGGGACCCAGTACTTC. Its protein product is CASSQEVSGTQYF. The V and J genes are TRBV3-1 and TRBJ2-5; maybe TRBD2 (6 bases). CDR3 length: 13 residues. Germline V lookup: CDR1 LGHDT, CDR2 YNNKEL (reference sequence). Trimming took off 0 bases at V and 7 bases at J, with 9 bases between the two ends.

This clonotype was counted only a few times. This chain's CDR3 is CASSQDRYSGELFF. CDR3 sequence (DNA): TGCGCCAGCAGCCAGGACAGGTACAGCGGGGAGCTGTTTTTT. The V call is TRBV4-1, the J call TRBJ2-2, with 7 nucleotides matching TRBD1. Germline CDR1 and CDR2: MGHRA and YSYEKL. The CDR3 covers 14 residues. J gave up 7 bases and V 3 bases, and 5 bases lay outside the gene matches.

This chain connects TRBV19 to TRBJ1-5; D is uncertain. The germline CDR1 and CDR2 sequences are LNHDA and SQIVND (reference sequence). The CDR3 consists of 15 residues. Trimming shortened V by 5 bases and J by 0 bases, and 11 bases separated the two germline ends. The CDR3 loop is CASSLAANSNQPQHF. CDR3 bases: TGTGCCAGTAGTCTGGCAGCGAATAGCAATCAGCCCCAGCATTTT.

This clonotype was seen once. Here the CDR3 reads CASSYSSGRYLYEQYF. CDR3 nucleotides: TGTGCCAGCAGTTACTCGAGCGGGAGGTATTTGTACGAGCAGTACTTC. The J gene is TRBJ2-7, the V gene TRBV6-2 or TRBV6-3, with TRBD2 matching over 9 bases. CDR1 and CDR2 from the germline V gene are MNHEY and SVGEGT. The trim removed 0 bases at V and 4 bases at J, leaving 7 bases unmatched. The CDR3 is 16 amino acids.

This clonotype has ten or more counts. The rearrangement links TRBV2 to TRBJ2-3; D is perhaps TRBD2 (5 bases). Germline V gives CDR1 SNHLY, CDR2 FYNNEI. Trimming left V 4 bases short and J 6 bases short, with 17 bases between. This CDR3 is built from 15 residues. In DNA, the CDR3 is TGTGCCAGCAGTGGAATTACGGGGTATGGGGATACGCAGTATTTT. Translated, it gives CASSGITGYGDTQYF.

The chain recombines TRBV2 with TRBJ2-6; D is perhaps TRBD1 (6 bases). The germline V gene encodes CDR1 SNHLY and CDR2 FYNNEI. V gave up 7 bases and J gave up 2 bases, with 9 bases separating them. This CDR3 has 14 amino acids. The CDR3 region is CASIPGAGANVLTF. Written as DNA, the CDR3 is TGTGCCAGCATCCCAGGGGCTGGGGCCAACGTCCTGACTTTC.

The rearrangement joins TRBV7-3 to TRBJ2-2; D call uncertain. Germline V CDR1 and CDR2: SGHTA, FQGTGA. Trimming took off 6 bases at V and 5 bases at J, with 7 bases between the two ends. This CDR3 region has 12 residues. As DNA, the CDR3 is TGTGCCAGCAGTTCATATACCGGGGAGCTGTTTTTT. Its translation is CASSSYTGELFF.

In DNA form, the CDR3 reads TGTGCCAGCAGCTTAGAACAGGGCGGGACTGAAGCTTTCTTT. Its protein is CASSLEQGGTEAFF. The chain links TRBV13 to TRBJ1-1; TRBD1 is a possible D gene (6 bases). Germline V gene lookup returns CDR1 PRHDT and CDR2 FYEKMQ (reference sequence). This CDR3 comprises 14 residues. V lost 1 base and J lost 5, with 11 bases in between.

The count of this clonotype is one. This rearrangement joins TRBV4-1 to TRBJ1-5, with TRBD1 matching over 8 bases. This CDR3 has 16 amino acids. The ends lost 3 bases at V and 2 bases at J; junction bases unmatched: 6. The V gene's germline CDR1 is MGHRA and CDR2 YSYEKL. CDR3 sequence reads: CASSHGQGRGNQPQHF. The CDR3 DNA sequence: TGCGCCAGCAGCCATGGACAGGGCAGGGGCAATCAGCCCCAGCATTTT.

This chain connects TRBV18 to TRBJ2-3; TRBD1 is a possible D gene (6 bases). Trimming took off 6 bases at V and 3 bases at J, with 13 bases between the two ends. Germline V gives CDR1 KGHSH, CDR2 LQKENI. The CDR3 length is 14 residues. In nucleotides, the CDR3 is TGTGCCAGCTCCGTGGGCAGGGGAACAGATACGCAGTATTTT. It specifies CASSVGRGTDTQYF.

This clonotype occurred many times. The chain employs TRBV6-2 or TRBV6-3 and TRBJ1-1; the match to TRBD1 covers 8 bases. The CDR3 loop spans 14 amino acids. Trimming cost V 4 bases and J 4 bases; bases outside gene matches: 5. CDR1 is MNHEY, CDR2 SVGEGT, per germline. The CDR3 DNA sequence: TGTGCCAGCAGTTTCACAGGGGGGCGCACTGAAGCTTTCTTT. Translated: CASSFTGGRTEAFF.

This clonotype has a handful of counts. This chain uses TRBV7-9 with TRBJ2-1, with no clear D. Germline loops: CDR1 SEHNR, CDR2 FQNEAQ (reference sequence). The CDR3 covers 16 residues. V lost 2 bases and J lost 4, with 15 bases in between. CDR3 nucleotide sequence: TGTGCCAGCAGCTTACCAGGTCCGCTACTTTACAATGAGCAGTTCTTC. Amino acids: CASSLPGPLLYNEQFF.

The chain joins TRBV2 to TRBJ1-3; 7 bases map to TRBD1. The CDR3 extends over 16 amino acids. V dropped 7 bases and J dropped 0; count of bases not matched to a gene: 9. The germline V gene has CDR1 SNHLY and CDR2 FYNNEI. The CDR3 here is CASIRGGGRSGNTIYF. CDR3 nucleotide sequence: TGTGCCAGCATCAGGGGGGGGGGCCGCTCTGGAAACACCATATATTTT. Full variable domain (rest looked up from reference TRBV2 and TRBJ1-3): EPEVTQTPSHQVTQMGQEVILRCVPISNHLYFYWYRQILGQKVEFLVSFYNNEISEKSEIFDDQFSVERPDGSNFTLKIRSTKLEDSAMYFCASIRGGGRSGNTIYFGEGSWLTVV.

This clonotype was detected a few times. The chain links TRBV28 to TRBJ1-1; the D is unclear. Trimming pared 4 bases from V and 10 bases from J, leaving 13 bases between. The CDR3 is 12 residues long. Germline loops: CDR1 MDHEN, CDR2 SYDVKM. The CDR3: CASSSVGVRAFF. The CDR3 nucleotides read TGTGCCAGCAGTTCCGTTGGGGTAAGAGCTTTCTTT.

The rearrangement links TRBV12-3 or TRBV12-4 to TRBJ1-6; D unclear. Trimming took off 3 bases at V and 7 bases at J, with 10 bases between the two ends. CDR3 length equals 14 residues. CDR3 in amino acids: CASSFEFGNSPLHF. CDR3 DNA sequence: TGTGCCAGCAGTTTCGAGTTCGGGAATTCACCCCTCCACTTT.

At least ten counts were recorded for this clonotype. One end of the junction fails to match germline, which may point to a read error. The V call is TRBV18, the J call TRBJ1-1; D possibly corresponds to TRBD1 (6 bases). From germline, CDR1 is KGHSH and CDR2 LQKENI. The CDR3 runs 13 residues. The CDR3 is CASSPRGSTEAFF. The CDR3, as DNA: TGCGCCAGCAGTCCGAGGGGGAGCACTGAAGCTTTCTTT.